This TCR beta chain derives from a study of cytomegalovirus exposure and HLA in healthy donors. About the research overall: The 90 to 150 validation repertoires used the same platform as the 666 first-cohort repertoires, a later analysis reported.

CDR1 MDHEN and CDR2 SYDVKM come from the germline V gene. CDR3 length equals 13 residues. V gave up 6 bases and J gave up 4 bases, with 12 bases separating them. Study-wide points: A subsequent analysis found that TCR clusters from the first cohort also tended to co-occur in the 130 or so validation repertoires, with roughly 95% of cluster scores above 0. Cytomegalovirus association was listed for 170 or so TCR beta chains.

Generated by immunoSEQ multiplex PCR, the TCRdb table keeps only in-frame clones and is missing some. The data contain about 220,000 clones, around four fifths of them singletons. This clone has just one count. The antigen is not known. V gene TRBV28 combines with J gene TRBJ1-2; D unclear. The sequenced material came from PBMCs. This receptor was obtained from a woman aged 25 to 39 in good health and CMV-seropositive. The CDR3 region is CASSHRVIYGYTF. CDR3 nucleotide sequence: TGTGCCAGCAGCCATAGGGTAATCTATGGCTACACCTTC.